This TCR beta chain emerged from a study of cytotoxic CD8 clonotypes in ibrutinib-treated CLL. Sequencing sought depths of 1 in 200,000 to 1 in 1 million T cells. The table came from immunoSEQ multiplex PCR; TCRdb's copy has only in-frame clones and leaves some out. The table lists tens of thousands of clones, 62% of them singletons, with 14% in the top ten. With 0 bases removed from V and 0 bases from J, the gap between germline ends came to 13 bases. The CDR3 is 16 amino acids. The V gene's germline CDR1 is SGHRS and CDR2 YFSETQ. The chain recombines TRBV5-1 with TRBJ2-7, with no clear D. The sequencing here drew on PBMCs, taken before ibrutinib treatment. The sequence came from a human donor with chronic lymphocytic leukemia. This CDR3 is CASSLVSVTSSYEQYF. CDR3 nucleotide sequence: TGCGCCAGCAGCTTGGTGTCAGTTACGAGCTCCTACGAGCAGTACTTC.